These 21 T cell receptor beta chains came from one sample sequenced in a study of blood T cell repertoires in COVID-19. Libraries were prepared by immunoSEQ multiplex PCR; TCRdb keeps only in-frame clonotypes and omits some of them. The profile shows about 250,000 clones, approximately 88% of them singletons. Specimen: PBMCs or T cells enriched from blood (not recorded which). These receptors came from a middle-aged woman who had been exposed to COVID-19.

J is TRBJ1-2 and V is TRBV10-3, with D hard to call. CDR3 length: 14 residues. CDR1 is ENHRY, CDR2 SYGVKD, per germline. Trimming shortened V by 4 bases and J by 3 bases, and 12 bases separated the two germline ends. DNA for the CDR3: TGTGCCATCAGTGTAGGAGGGCCAGACTATGGCTACACCTTC. Its protein is CAISVGGPDYGYTF.

The V call is TRBV4-1, the J call TRBJ2-7; 9 bases agree with TRBD1. The CDR3 is 19 residues long. Germline V gene lookup returns CDR1 MGHRA and CDR2 YSYEKL. V gave up 1 base and J gave up 3 bases; unmatched junction bases: 16. CDR3 amino acids: CASSQAPPLPGQGYYEQYF. The CDR3 region has the DNA TGCGCCAGCAGCCAAGCCCCACCCCTTCCGGGACAGGGATACTACGAGCAGTACTTC.

This clone was seen once. The rearrangement uses TRBV28 and TRBJ1-5; no firm D call. Looked up from germline, CDR1 is MDHEN and CDR2 is SYDVKM. V gave up 1 base and J gave up 6 bases, with 4 bases separating them. The CDR3 has 12 residues. Here the CDR3 reads CASSLSRQPQHF. The CDR3 nucleotides are TGTGCCAGCAGTTTATCGCGTCAGCCCCAGCATTTT.

The chain recombines TRBV10-3 with TRBJ2-3; 7 bases align to TRBD2. Germline CDR1 is ENHRY and CDR2 is SYGVKD. The V and J ends lost 9 bases and 1 base, in that order; junction bases with no gene match: 13. The CDR3 consists of 16 residues. The chain's CDR3 is CAIEAGRYPGTDTQYF. The CDR3, as DNA: TGTGCCATAGAAGCGGGAAGATACCCGGGCACAGATACGCAGTATTTT.

V usage is TRBV5-1 and J usage is TRBJ2-3, with 13 bases lining up with TRBD2. Germline V gives CDR1 SGHRS, CDR2 YFSETQ. CDR3 length: 17 residues. Losses at the gene ends were 5 bases for V and 4 bases for J; bases not matched to a gene: 10. This CDR3 reads CASRANAGTSGADTQYF. The CDR3 coding sequence is TGCGCCAGCAGGGCCAACGCCGGGACTAGCGGGGCAGATACGCAGTATTTT.

This clone was detected once. The gene calls are TRBV7-9 and TRBJ2-5, with 8 bases matching TRBD2. This CDR3 is built from 17 residues. Germline values: CDR1 SEHNR, CDR2 FQNEAQ (reference sequence). Trimming at V came to 3 bases and at J to 2 bases, leaving 11 bases not matched to a gene. DNA of the CDR3: TGTGCCAGCAGCTTCCCAGGGCTAGCGGGTTTTCAAGAGACCCAGTACTTC. Amino acids: CASSFPGLAGFQETQYF.

The rearrangement uses TRBV2 and TRBJ2-7; 7 bases line up with TRBD2. Per germline, CDR1 SNHLY and CDR2 FYNNEI. Trimming removed 4 bases from V and 3 bases from J; junction bases left unmatched: 3. The CDR3 covers 13 residues. The CDR3 region is CASSGDYNYEQYV. DNA for the CDR3: TGTGCCAGCAGTGGGGACTATAACTACGAGCAGTACGTC.

The V and J genes are TRBV7-3 and TRBJ2-2; D is ambiguous. Germline CDR1 is SGHTA and CDR2 is FQGTGA. V was pared by 5 bases and J by 6 bases, with 10 bases between. This CDR3 spans 13 amino acids. The CDR3 region is CASSQVGPGELFF. CDR3 nucleotides: TGTGCCAGCAGCCAAGTGGGCCCCGGGGAGCTGTTTTTT.

This CDR3 is CASSYDREVQGSPLHF. In DNA, the CDR3 is TGTGCCAGCAGTTACGACCGAGAGGTTCAGGGGTCACCCCTCCACTTT. The V call is TRBV6-5, the J call TRBJ1-6; possibly TRBD1 for D (6 bases). V was clipped by 2 bases and J by 10 bases, with 18 bases between them. This CDR3 has 16 amino acids. The germline gives CDR1 MNHEY, CDR2 SVGAGI.

The V call is TRBV3-1 (or the pseudogene TRBV3-2), the J call TRBJ1-2; TRBD1 matches at 10 bases. The V segment lost 1 base and the J segment 2 bases; nucleotides outside the gene matches: 4. The CDR3 is 16 amino acids. The germline CDR1 and CDR2 sequences are LGHDT and YNNKEL (reference sequence). CDR3 region: CASSQGLTGGNYGYTF. CDR3 coding DNA: TGTGCCAGCAGCCAAGGTCTGACAGGGGGCAACTATGGCTACACCTTC.

This chain joins TRBV21-1 and TRBJ2-1; the table calls TRBD2, which could not be checked here. TRBV21-1 is a recognized pseudogene. The CDR3 sequence is 16 residues long. DNA for the CDR3: TGTGCCAGCAGCAAATCGGCGGGACTAGCCGACAATGAGCAGTTCTTC. The encoded protein is CASSKSAGLADNEQFF.

The V call is TRBV6-5, the J call TRBJ1-1; possibly TRBD1 for D (5 bases). This CDR3 is 15 amino acids long. Germline V gene sequence: CDR1 MNHEY, CDR2 SVGAGI. Trimming pared 0 bases from V and 6 bases from J, leaving 14 bases between. The CDR3 loop is CASSYSRTGEAEAFF. DNA of the CDR3: TGTGCCAGCAGTTACTCCCGGACGGGGGAAGCTGAAGCTTTCTTT.

The J gene is TRBJ2-1, the V gene TRBV29-1, with 9 bases lining up with TRBD2. This CDR3 is 15 amino acids long. The germline gives CDR1 SQVTM, CDR2 ANQGSEA. The trim removed 4 bases at V and 4 bases at J, leaving 8 bases unmatched. CDR3 nucleotide sequence: TGCAGCGTTGCATCGGGACTAGCTACGTACAATGAGCAGTTCTTC. This encodes CSVASGLATYNEQFF.

V and J are TRBV14 and TRBJ2-3, with D possibly TRBD1 on 5 matching bases. The CDR3 has 15 amino acids. Germline V gene data show CDR1 as SGHDN and CDR2 as FVKESK. V was shortened by 4 bases and J by 3 bases, with 14 bases between the two germline ends. CDR3 loop: CASSPDSVRTDTQYF. The CDR3 nucleotides are TGTGCCAGCAGCCCTGACAGCGTTAGAACAGATACGCAGTATTTT.

The rearrangement links TRBV9 to TRBJ2-7, with a tentative D call TRBD2 (5 bases). V was trimmed by 4 bases and J by 0 bases, leaving 11 bases between them. Germline loops: CDR1 SGDLS, CDR2 YYNGEE. CDR3 length: 14 amino acids. CDR3 coding DNA: TGTGCCAGCAGCCCGAGGGCGAGCTCCTACGAGCAGTACTTC. It translates to CASSPRASSYEQYF.

V is TRBV11-2 and J is TRBJ1-6; D ambiguous. CDR1 is SGHAT, CDR2 FQNNGV, per germline. The V end lost 2 bases, the J end lost 1 base, and 3 bases lay between the germline ends. The CDR3 contains 14 residues. The CDR3 is CASSLSSYNSPLHF. CDR3 nucleotides: TGTGCCAGCAGCTTATCATCCTATAATTCACCCCTCCACTTT. Using reference TRBV11-2 and TRBJ1-6 for the parts outside the CDR3, the full variable domain is EAGVAQSPRYKIIEKRQSVAFWCNPISGHATLYWYQQILGQGPKLLIQFQNNGVVDDSQLPKDRFSAERLKGVDSTLKIQPAKLEDSAVYLCASSLSSYNSPLHFGNGTRLTVT.

V gene TRBV6-1 combines with J gene TRBJ1-2, with D maybe TRBD1 (6 bases). V lost 3 bases, J lost 6 bases, and 11 bases lay in between. The CDR3 spans 13 residues. The V gene's germline CDR1 is MNHNS and CDR2 SASEGT. The CDR3: CASSEARTDGYTF. CDR3 in DNA: TGTGCCAGCAGTGAGGCCAGGACAGATGGCTACACCTTC.

V usage is TRBV11-2 and J usage is TRBJ2-1, with D maybe TRBD2 (5 bases). V lost 2 bases and J lost 2, with 10 bases in between. The CDR3 contains 15 residues. The V gene's germline CDR1 is SGHAT and CDR2 FQNNGV. The CDR3 DNA reads TGTGCCAGCAGCTTAAGAGGGATGACCTACAATGAGCAGTTCTTC. Residues: CASSLRGMTYNEQFF.

The rearrangement uses TRBV19 and TRBJ1-1; 7 bases are shared with TRBD1. The CDR3 sequence is 16 residues long. V dropped 8 bases and J dropped 1; count of bases not matched to a gene: 13. The germline V gene has CDR1 LNHDA and CDR2 SQIVND (reference sequence). The CDR3 region has the DNA TGTGCCAGTTTAGGGGGCGCGAACCGAAAGAACACTGAAGCTTTCTTT. Translating it yields CASLGGANRKNTEAFF.

This clone was observed a handful of times. The chain combines TRBV10-2 with TRBJ1-2; D may be TRBD1 (6 bases). Trimming removed 8 bases at V and 8 bases at J, with 12 bases between. Germline assignment: CDR1 WSHSY and CDR2 SAAADI. The CDR3 is 11 residues long. The CDR3 DNA sequence: TGCGCCAGCGGGACATCAGGCGGCTACACCTTC. This translates into CASGTSGGYTF.

This chain uses TRBV7-6 with TRBJ1-5; possible D gene TRBD1, 5 bases. Germline loops: CDR1 SGHVS, CDR2 FNYEAQ. V gave up 2 bases and J gave up 3 bases, with 26 bases separating them. The CDR3 runs to 20 residues. CDR3 nucleotide sequence: TGTGCCAGCAGCTTACCACCACCCCTCCCGGCAGGGTGGTTCAATCAGCCCCAGCATTTT. Protein sequence: CASSLPPPLPAGWFNQPQHF.